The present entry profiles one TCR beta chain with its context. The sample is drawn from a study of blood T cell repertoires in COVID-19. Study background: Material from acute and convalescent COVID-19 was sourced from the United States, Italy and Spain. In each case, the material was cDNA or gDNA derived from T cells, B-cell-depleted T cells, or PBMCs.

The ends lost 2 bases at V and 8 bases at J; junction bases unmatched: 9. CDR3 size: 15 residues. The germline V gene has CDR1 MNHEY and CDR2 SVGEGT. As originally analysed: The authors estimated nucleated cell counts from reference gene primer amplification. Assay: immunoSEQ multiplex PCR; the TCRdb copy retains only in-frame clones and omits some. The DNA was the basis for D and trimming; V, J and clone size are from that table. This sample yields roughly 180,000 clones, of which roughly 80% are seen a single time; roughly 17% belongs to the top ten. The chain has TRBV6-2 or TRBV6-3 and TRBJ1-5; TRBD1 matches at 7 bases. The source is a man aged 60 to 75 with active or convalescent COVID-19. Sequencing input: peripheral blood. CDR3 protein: CASSYRNRGLEPQHF. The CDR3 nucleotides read TGTGCCAGCAGTTACCGGAACAGGGGTTTGGAGCCCCAGCATTTT.